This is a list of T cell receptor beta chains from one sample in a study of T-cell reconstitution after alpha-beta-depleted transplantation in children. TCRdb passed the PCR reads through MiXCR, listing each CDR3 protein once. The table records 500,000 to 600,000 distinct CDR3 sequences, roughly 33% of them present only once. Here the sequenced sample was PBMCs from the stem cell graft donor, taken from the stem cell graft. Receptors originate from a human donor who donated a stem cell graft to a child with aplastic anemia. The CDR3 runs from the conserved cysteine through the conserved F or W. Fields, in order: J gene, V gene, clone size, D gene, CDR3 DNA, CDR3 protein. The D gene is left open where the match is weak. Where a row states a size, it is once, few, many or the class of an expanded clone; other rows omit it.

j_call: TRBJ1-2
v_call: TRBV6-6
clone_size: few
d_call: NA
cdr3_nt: TGTGCCAGCAGTCCCACAGATAACTATGGCTACACCTTC
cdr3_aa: CASSPTDNYGYTF

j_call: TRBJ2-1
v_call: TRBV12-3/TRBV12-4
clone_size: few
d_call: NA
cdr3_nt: TGTGCCAGCAGCGGACCGACCGGGACCTACAATGAGCAGTTCTTC
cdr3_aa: CASSGPTGTYNEQFF

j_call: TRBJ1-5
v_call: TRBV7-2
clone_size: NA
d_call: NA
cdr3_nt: TGTGCCAGCAGGTTACAGGGCGGATCAGTCAATCAGCCCCAGCATTTT
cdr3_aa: CASRLQGGSVNQPQHF

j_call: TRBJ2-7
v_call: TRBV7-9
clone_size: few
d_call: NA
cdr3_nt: TGTGCCAGCAACCGACTGACCTCCTACGAGCAGTACTTC
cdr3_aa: CASNRLTSYEQYF

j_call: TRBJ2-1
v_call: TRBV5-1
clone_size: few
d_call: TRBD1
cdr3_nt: TGCGCCAGCACAAATACAGGGGTCAATGAGCAGTTCTTC
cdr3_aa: CASTNTGVNEQFF

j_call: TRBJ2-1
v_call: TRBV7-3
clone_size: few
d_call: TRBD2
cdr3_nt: TGTGCCAGCAGCTTAGGGACTAGCGGGAGGGCGAATGAGCAGTTCTTC
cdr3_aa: CASSLGTSGRANEQFF

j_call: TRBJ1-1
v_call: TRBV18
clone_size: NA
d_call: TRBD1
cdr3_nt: TGTGCCAGCTCAAGGGTGCAGGGGGAAACTGAAGCTTTCTTT
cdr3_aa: CASSRVQGETEAFF

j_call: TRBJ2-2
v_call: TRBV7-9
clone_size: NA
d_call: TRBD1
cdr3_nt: TGTGCCAGCAGTTATGCCTCCGGGACAGGGGGCACCGGGGAGCTGTTTTTT
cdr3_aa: CASSYASGTGGTGELFF

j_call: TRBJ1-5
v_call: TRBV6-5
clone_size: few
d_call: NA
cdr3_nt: TGTGCCAGCACCCCCCCTAGGGAGTATAGCAATCAGCCCCAGCATTTT
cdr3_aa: CASTPPREYSNQPQHF

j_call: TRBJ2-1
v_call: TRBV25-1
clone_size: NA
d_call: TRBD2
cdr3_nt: TGTGCCAGCAGTGCACGACTAGCGGGAGGGCCTTTCAATGAGCAGTTCTTC
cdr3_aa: CASSARLAGGPFNEQFF